The T cell receptor (beta chain) under discussion was sequenced for a study of beta chain features in type 1 diabetes. Study-wide background: In age, gender and cell yields, patients were similar to healthy donors. General observations from the study: Small HLA sub-analyses could not settle whether HLA shapes TCRB rearrangement. People with Type 1 diabetes carried modestly yet significantly shorter TCRB CDR3s in all four CD4+ subsets. A cDNA-based sequencing approach could over-represent cells with high TCR expression. Naive, central memory and Treg TCRB repertoires seemed to resemble each other more closely in patients than they did in healthy donors.

The authors reverse transcribed all of the isolated RNA, so sequencing captured expressed TCRB transcripts. Data came from immunoSEQ multiplex PCR; TCRdb stores just in-frame clones and leaves some out. The table records about 150,000 clones, 10% to 15% of them present only once. For this clone: The target antigen is unknown.

Germline CDR1 reads LGHNA; CDR2 reads YNFKEQ. The CDR3 covers 15 residues. The V and J ends lost 0 bases and 5 bases respectively, with 13 bases between them. The chain is built from TRBV4-2 and TRBJ2-5; D may be TRBD1 or TRBD2 (5 bases each). The clonotype comes from a young man with type 1 diabetes. The material sequenced was central memory CD4+ T cells from blood. In DNA form, the CDR3 reads TGTGCCAGCAGCCAAGAGAACCGAGGGGTCGAGACCCAGTACTTC. Protein: CASSQENRGVETQYF.